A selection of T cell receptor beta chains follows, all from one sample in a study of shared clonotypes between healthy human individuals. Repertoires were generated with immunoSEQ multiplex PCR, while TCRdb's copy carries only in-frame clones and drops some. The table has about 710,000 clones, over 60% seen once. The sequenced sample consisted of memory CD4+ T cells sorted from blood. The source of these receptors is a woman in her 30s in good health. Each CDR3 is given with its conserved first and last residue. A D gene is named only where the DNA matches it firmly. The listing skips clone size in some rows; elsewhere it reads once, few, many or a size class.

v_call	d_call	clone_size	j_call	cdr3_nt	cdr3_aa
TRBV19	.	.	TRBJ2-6	TGTGCCAGTAGAACAGGATACTCTGGGGCCAACGTCCTGACTTTC	CASRTGYSGANVLTF
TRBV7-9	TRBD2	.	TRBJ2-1	TGTGCCAGCGGCGGGGCTAGCGGCTACAATGAGCAGTTCTTC	CASGGASGYNEQFF
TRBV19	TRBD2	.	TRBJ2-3	TGTGCCAGTAGTGGTGACGGGACTAGCGTTTCCAATACGCAGTATTTT	CASSGDGTSVSNTQYF
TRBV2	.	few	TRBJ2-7	TGTGCCAGCAGTTCCACCTCTAACGAGCAGTACTTC	CASSSTSNEQYF
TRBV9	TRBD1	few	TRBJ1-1	TGTGCCAGCAGCCCGAGGACAGGACACATGAACACTGAAGCTTTCTTT	CASSPRTGHMNTEAFF
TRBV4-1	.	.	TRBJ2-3	TGCGCCAGCAGCCAAGAGGGGGTGGGGCCGGAGGACACAGATACGCAGTATTTT	CASSQEGVGPEDTDTQYF
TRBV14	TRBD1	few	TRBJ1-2	TGTGCCAGCAGCCAAACACGAGGGACAGGAATCTTATCCGGTGGCTACACCTTC	CASSQTRGTGILSGGYTF
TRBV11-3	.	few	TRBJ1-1	TGTGCCAGCAGCTTACAGACTGAAGCTTTCTTT	CASSLQTEAFF
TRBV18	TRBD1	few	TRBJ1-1	TGTGCCAGCTCCCAGCGATGGGGACAGAGGAACACTGAAGCTTTCTTT	CASSQRWGQRNTEAFF
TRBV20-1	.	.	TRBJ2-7	TGCAGTGCTAGTATACAGCTAAGGCAGTACTTC	CSASIQLRQYF
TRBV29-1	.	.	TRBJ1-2	TGCAGCGTAGCGGGACAACAGTATGGCTACACCTTC	CSVAGQQYGYTF
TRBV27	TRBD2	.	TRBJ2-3	TGTGCCAGCAGTTTATATAGGCTAGCGGGGAGCACAGATACGCAGTATTTT	CASSLYRLAGSTDTQYF
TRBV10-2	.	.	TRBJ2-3	TGCGCCAGCATCGCGTTTAGCACAGATACGCAGTATTTT	CASIAFSTDTQYF
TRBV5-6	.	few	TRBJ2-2	TGTGCCAGCAGCTTGCTAGGCGCGAACACCGGGGAGCTGTTTTTT	CASSLLGANTGELFF
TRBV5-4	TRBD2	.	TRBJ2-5	TGTGCCAGCAGCTTCGGACTAGCGGGACAAGAGACCCAGTACTTC	CASSFGLAGQETQYF
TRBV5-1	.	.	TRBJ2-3	TGCGCCAGCAGCTTAGCCCAGTTGGATACGCAGTATTTT	CASSLAQLDTQYF